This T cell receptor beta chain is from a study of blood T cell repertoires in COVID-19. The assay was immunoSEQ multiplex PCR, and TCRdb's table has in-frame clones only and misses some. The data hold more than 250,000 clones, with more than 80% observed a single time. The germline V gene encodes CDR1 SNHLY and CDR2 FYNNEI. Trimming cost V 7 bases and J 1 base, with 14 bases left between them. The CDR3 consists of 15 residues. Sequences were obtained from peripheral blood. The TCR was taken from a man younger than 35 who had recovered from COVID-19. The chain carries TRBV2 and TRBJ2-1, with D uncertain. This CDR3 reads CASTRPAFSYNEQFF. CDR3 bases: TGTGCCAGCACCCGCCCAGCGTTTTCCTACAATGAGCAGTTCTTC.